Sequencing of this T cell receptor beta chain was carried out in a study of cytomegalovirus exposure and HLA in healthy donors. General study results and limits: Later, TCR association rates were found to vary by HLA locus, highest for DRB1 and lowest for HLA-C.

Concerning this clone: Its antigen is undetermined.

The PCR made use of 60 Vbeta and 13 Jbeta primers. Repertoires were generated with immunoSEQ multiplex PCR, while TCRdb's copy carries only in-frame clones and drops some. The table lists roughly 62,000 clones, with 3.5% to 4% in the top ten. The V gene's germline CDR1 is MNHEY and CDR2 SVGAGI. Between the trimmed V and J ends, which lost 7 bases and 2 bases, there was a span of 11 bases. CDR3 length: 13 residues. The sample was PBMCs. The origin of this receptor is a male donor in good health and CMV-seronegative. The chain is built from TRBV6-5 and TRBJ1-1; D remains ambiguous. The CDR3 coding sequence is TGTGCCAGCACCAAGAGCTTTAACACTGAAGCTTTCTTT. Protein sequence: CASTKSFNTEAFF.